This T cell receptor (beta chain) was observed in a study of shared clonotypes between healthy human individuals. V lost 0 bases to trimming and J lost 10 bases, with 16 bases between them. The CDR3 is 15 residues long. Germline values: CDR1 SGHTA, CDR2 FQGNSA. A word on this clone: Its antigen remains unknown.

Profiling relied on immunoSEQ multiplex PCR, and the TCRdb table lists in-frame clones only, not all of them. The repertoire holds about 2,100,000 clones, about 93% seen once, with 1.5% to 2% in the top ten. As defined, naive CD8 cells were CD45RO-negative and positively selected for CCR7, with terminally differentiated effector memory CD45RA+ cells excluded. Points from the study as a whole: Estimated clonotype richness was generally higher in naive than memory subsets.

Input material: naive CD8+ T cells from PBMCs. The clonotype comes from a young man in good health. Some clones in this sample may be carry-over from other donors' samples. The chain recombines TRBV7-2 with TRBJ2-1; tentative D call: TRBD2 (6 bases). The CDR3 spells CASSLAPRASEEQFF. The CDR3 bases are TGTGCCAGCAGCTTAGCCCCCCGGGCTAGCGAAGAGCAGTTCTTC.